One sample yielded the 30 T cell receptor beta chains listed below, sequenced in a study of blood T cells in healthy people across ages. Primers used in a second PCR of roughly 7 to 11 cycles were a sample-barcoded 5' primer and a J-beta primer mix. TCRdb passed the 5' RACE reads through MiXCR, listing each CDR3 protein once. The sample contains about 780,000 distinct CDR3 sequences, around half of which appear only once. Input material: blood. The receptors shown here come from a man of 80 years or more in good health.

The CDR3 DNA follows: TGTGCCAGTAGTATTGAACAGGGCCGCTCCTACAATGAGCAGTTCTTC. Encoded protein: CASSIEQGRSYNEQFF. The chain is built from TRBV19 and TRBJ2-1, with D perhaps TRBD1 (6 bases). The CDR3 spans 16 residues. In germline, CDR1 is LNHDA, CDR2 SQIVND (reference sequence). The V end was cut by 3 bases, the J end by 0 bases, with 12 bases between.

The chain uses TRBV12-3 or TRBV12-4 and TRBJ2-3, with D tentatively TRBD1 (6 bases). This CDR3 is 14 amino acids long. V was shortened by 7 bases and J by 6 bases, with 17 bases between the two germline ends. DNA for the CDR3: TGTGCCAGCACCCGACAGGTGATTCGTGATACGCAGTATTTT. This gives the protein CASTRQVIRDTQYF.

CDR3 protein: CSVEVGTGTEAFF. The CDR3 DNA is TGCAGCGTTGAAGTCGGGACGGGCACTGAAGCTTTCTTT. The chain combines TRBV29-1 with TRBJ1-1; D perhaps matches TRBD1 (5 bases). V was clipped by 1 base and J by 4 bases, with 10 bases between them. The CDR3 totals 13 residues. Germline CDR1 and CDR2: SQVTM and ANQGSEA. Full variable domain (outside the CDR3, taken from reference TRBV29-1 and TRBJ1-1): SAVISQKPSRDICQRGTSLTIQCQVDSQVTMMFWYRQQPGQSLTLIATANQGSEATYESGFVIDKFPISRPNLTFSTLTVSNMSPEDSSIYLCSVEVGTGTEAFFGQGTRLTVV.

This chain uses TRBV20-1 with TRBJ2-7; D unresolved. The CDR3 length is 12 residues. Germline assignment: CDR1 DFQATT and CDR2 SNEGSKA (reference sequence). The germline V and J ends were trimmed by 1 base and 4 bases, with 8 bases remaining between them. The CDR3 coding sequence is TGCAGTGCTAGAGGCCCTATTTACGAGCAGTACTTC. This gives the protein CSARGPIYEQYF.

This clonotype has only a few counts. The V gene is TRBV7-8, the J gene TRBJ1-4, with D unresolved. This CDR3 has 16 residues. Trimming shortened V by 1 base and J by 3 bases, and 12 bases separated the two germline ends. Germline CDR1 and CDR2: SGHVS and FQNEAQ. The CDR3 loop reads CASSLVNWGPNEKLFF. DNA of the CDR3: TGTGCCAGCAGCTTAGTCAATTGGGGTCCTAATGAAAAACTGTTTTTT.

V usage is TRBV7-2 and J usage is TRBJ2-1, with D possibly matching TRBD1 (7 bases). From germline, CDR1 is SGHTA and CDR2 FQGNSA. V was shortened by 3 bases and J by 8 bases, with 20 bases between the two germline ends. The CDR3 spans 16 residues. The CDR3 is CASSFHSRGAMDEQFF. CDR3 coding DNA: TGTGCCAGCAGCTTTCATAGCAGGGGGGCCATGGATGAGCAGTTCTTC.

Turning to this clonotype: This may come from a read error, since a much larger clone is one base off. The rearrangement uses TRBV20-1 and TRBJ2-7; TRBD2 might be the D (6 bases). Between the trimmed V and J ends, which lost 3 bases and 7 bases, there was a span of 19 bases. Per the germline V gene, CDR1 is DFQATT and CDR2 is SNEGSKA (reference sequence). The CDR3 contains 14 residues. The DNA for the CDR3 is TGCAGTGCTAGGGGGCCGACTAGGACCAATGAGCAGTACTTC. Translation: CSARGPTRTNEQYF.

The V call is TRBV7-2, the J call TRBJ1-2; no firm D call. The V gene lost 5 bases and the J gene lost 8 bases, with 18 bases spanning the gap. The CDR3 consists of 14 residues. Per germline, CDR1 SGHTA and CDR2 FQGNSA. CDR3 protein: CASSLILEGAGYTF. The CDR3 DNA reads as TGTGCCAGCAGCCTTATATTGGAAGGAGCCGGCTACACCTTC.

In nucleotides, the CDR3 is TGTGCCAGCAGCTTAGGGGACAGAAGGGGACCGGAGACCCAGTACGTC. Amino acid sequence: CASSLGDRRGPETQYV. This sequence joins TRBV7-2 and TRBJ2-7; 7 bases align to TRBD1. The J segment lost 10 bases and the V segment lost 1 base, leaving 16 bases of the junction unmatched. The CDR3 totals 16 residues. CDR1 and CDR2 from the germline V gene are SGHTA and FQGNSA.

This clonotype was seen at least ten times. The V and J genes are TRBV18 and TRBJ2-1; possible D gene TRBD1, 6 bases. Germline CDR1 reads KGHSH; CDR2 reads LQKENI. The V end was cut by 6 bases, the J end by 5 bases, with 11 bases between. CDR3 length: 13 amino acids. CDR3 sequence: CASSADSDNEQFF. Written as DNA, the CDR3 is TGTGCCAGCTCCGCGGACAGCGACAATGAGCAGTTCTTC.

This clonotype was detected once. The chain links TRBV28 to TRBJ1-5, with TRBD1 identical over 10 bases. The CDR3 has 15 amino acids. Germline lookup yields CDR1 MDHEN and CDR2 SYDVKM. The J segment lost 6 bases and the V segment lost 7 bases, leaving 9 bases of the junction unmatched. The CDR3, as DNA: TGTGCCAGCACCAGGGACAGGGGAGAGAGTCAGCCCCAGCATTTT. Translated: CASTRDRGESQPQHF.

The chain employs TRBV2 and TRBJ2-3; TRBD2 aligns across 7 bases. With 5 bases clipped from V and 0 bases from J, the junction kept 11 bases outside the gene matches. Germline V gene data show CDR1 as SNHLY and CDR2 as FYNNEI. This CDR3 has 17 residues. The CDR3 loop is CASSPRELASSTDTQYF. The DNA of the CDR3 is TGTGCCAGCAGTCCCAGGGAACTAGCGTCTAGCACAGATACGCAGTATTTT. The whole variable domain, filled in from reference TRBV2 and TRBJ2-3, reads EPEVTQTPSHQVTQMGQEVILRCVPISNHLYFYWYRQILGQKVEFLVSFYNNEISEKSEIFDDQFSVERPDGSNFTLKIRSTKLEDSAMYFCASSPRELASSTDTQYFGPGTRLTVL.

This clonotype showed up just a few times. The genes are TRBV2 and TRBJ2-7; D is perhaps TRBD1 (6 bases). The length of the CDR3 is 13 residues. CDR1 is SNHLY, CDR2 FYNNEI, per germline. V shed 3 bases and J shed 6 bases, with 12 bases lying between them. CDR3 DNA sequence: TGTGCCAGCAGTGACGCCCGAGGGGGCGAGCAGTACTTC. Protein sequence: CASSDARGGEQYF.

The chain joins TRBV5-1 to TRBJ2-1, with D perhaps TRBD2 (6 bases). Germline-derived CDR1 and CDR2 are SGHRS and YFSETQ. The CDR3 spans 13 residues. Trimming cost V 7 bases and J 8 bases, with 16 bases left between them. DNA of the CDR3: TGCGCCAGCGGTTCCACACTAGCCGATGAGCAGTTCTTC. Translated: CASGSTLADEQFF. Full variable domain (outside the CDR3, taken from reference TRBV5-1 and TRBJ2-1): KAGVTQTPRYLIKTRGQQVTLSCSPISGHRSVSWYQQTPGQGLQFLFEYFSETQRNKGNFPGRFSGRQFSNSRSEMNVSTLELGDSALYLCASGSTLADEQFFGPGTRLTVL.

This chain joins TRBV28 and TRBJ1-4; 7 nucleotides agree with TRBD1. The CDR3 length is 15 residues. Germline loops: CDR1 MDHEN, CDR2 SYDVKM. V shed 6 bases and J 4 bases; nucleotides not matched to a gene: 8. The CDR3 region is CASRPSTGSNEKLFF. The CDR3 region has the DNA TGTGCCAGCAGGCCTTCGACAGGGAGTAATGAAAAACTGTTTTTT.

This rearrangement joins TRBV10-2 to TRBJ2-1, with 7 bases lining up with TRBD2. V shed 2 bases, J shed 9 bases, and the junction held 10 bases outside the gene matches. This CDR3 spans 15 amino acids. Germline V gives CDR1 WSHSY, CDR2 SAAADI. The CDR3 sequence: CASSEASGLYGEQFF. CDR3 DNA: TGCGCCAGCAGTGAGGCTAGCGGCTTGTATGGTGAGCAGTTCTTC.

This rearrangement joins TRBV28 to TRBJ2-1; tentative D call: TRBD1 (6 bases). Germline V lookup: CDR1 MDHEN, CDR2 SYDVKM. The ends were cut back, 6 bases at V and 9 bases at J, with 9 bases in the middle. The CDR3 contains 11 residues. The CDR3 bases are TGTGCCAGCAGCAGGGGAAGTGAGCAGTTCTTC. The encoded protein is CASSRGSEQFF.

The chain joins TRBV20-1 to TRBJ2-7; 10 positions agree with TRBD2. In germline, CDR1 is DFQATT, CDR2 SNEGSKA (reference sequence). This CDR3 has 13 amino acids. J lost 5 bases, V lost 6 bases, and 7 bases had no gene match. CDR3 protein: CSALAGDRNEQYF. CDR3 coding DNA: TGCAGTGCCCTAGCGGGAGATAGGAACGAGCAGTACTTC.

This rearrangement joins TRBV12-3 or TRBV12-4 to TRBJ1-1, with unresolved D. Trimming pared 4 bases from V and 1 base from J, leaving 7 bases between. The CDR3 sequence is 13 residues long. CDR3 residues: CASSWAGNTEAFF. The CDR3 DNA sequence: TGTGCCAGCAGTTGGGCAGGGAACACTGAAGCTTTCTTT.

The CDR3 spells CASNFWGETQYF. DNA of the CDR3: TGTGCCAGCAATTTCTGGGGGGAGACCCAGTACTTC. This chain connects TRBV12-3 or TRBV12-4 to TRBJ2-5; perhaps D is TRBD1 or TRBD2 (5 bases each). Trimming cost V 7 bases and J 5 bases, with 11 bases left between them. The CDR3 totals 12 residues.

This chain uses TRBV28 with TRBJ2-1; possibly TRBD1 for D (6 bases). In germline, CDR1 is MDHEN, CDR2 SYDVKM. V shed 7 bases and J shed 4 bases, with 17 bases lying between them. The CDR3 has 15 amino acids. The CDR3 nucleotides read TGTGCCAGCACGGAACAGGGTCAGCCTTACAATGAGCAGTTCTTC. It is translated as CASTEQGQPYNEQFF.

Only a few counts were recorded for this clonotype. V and J are TRBV20-1 and TRBJ1-6; 11 bases map to TRBD1. Germline CDR1 reads DFQATT; CDR2 reads SNEGSKA (reference sequence). The CDR3 spans 15 residues. V lost 5 bases and J lost 9; bases outside the gene matches: 9. CDR3 DNA sequence: TGCAGTGCTGCCCCCGGGACAGGGGGTAGTTCACCCCTCCACTTT. It specifies CSAAPGTGGSSPLHF.

The chain carries TRBV7-2 and TRBJ2-7; tentatively, D is TRBD1 or TRBD2 (6 bases each). CDR1 and CDR2 (germline): SGHTA, FQGNSA. CDR3 size: 11 residues. Trimming removed 5 bases from V and 7 bases from J, with 9 bases in between. The CDR3 nucleotides are TGTGCCAGCAGCCGCGGGACAGAGCAGTACTTC. It is translated as CASSRGTEQYF.

The chain recombines TRBV11-2 with TRBJ2-1; D call uncertain. V was cut by 1 base and J by 0 bases, with 7 bases left in between. CDR1 is SGHAT, CDR2 FQNNGV, per germline. This CDR3 spans 15 amino acids. The CDR3 sequence is CASSLVPYSYNEQFF. Here the CDR3 DNA reads TGTGCCAGCAGCTTAGTTCCATACTCCTACAATGAGCAGTTCTTC. Full variable domain (rest looked up from reference TRBV11-2 and TRBJ2-1): EAGVAQSPRYKIIEKRQSVAFWCNPISGHATLYWYQQILGQGPKLLIQFQNNGVVDDSQLPKDRFSAERLKGVDSTLKIQPAKLEDSAVYLCASSLVPYSYNEQFFGPGTRLTVL.

This rearrangement joins TRBV18 to TRBJ2-5; TRBD1 agrees at 9 bases. Germline lookup yields CDR1 KGHSH and CDR2 LQKENI. V shed 3 bases, J shed 4 bases, and the junction held 9 bases outside the gene matches. The CDR3 extends over 16 amino acids. As DNA, the CDR3 is TGTGCCAGCTCACCCACTCGGACAGGGGATGGAGAGACCCAGTACTTC. Translation gives CASSPTRTGDGETQYF. Variable domain in full (rest from reference TRBV18 and TRBJ2-5): NAGVMQNPRHLVRRRGQEARLRCSPMKGHSHVYWYRQLPEEGLKFMVYLQKENIIDESGMPKERFSAEFPKEGPSILRIQQVVRGDSAAYFCASSPTRTGDGETQYFGPGTRLLVL.

The rearrangement links TRBV6-5 to TRBJ2-5, with TRBD1 identical over 11 bases. The J call may be faulty, since TRBJ2-7 better matches the DNA end. Germline lookup yields CDR1 MNHEY and CDR2 SVGAGI. This CDR3 region has 15 residues. The CDR3 DNA reads as TGTGCCAGCAGCCCCCGGACAGGGGGCAAGCACGAGCAGTACTTC. Translated: CASSPRTGGKHEQYF.

The chain employs TRBV5-1 and TRBJ2-5; D is possibly TRBD1 (5 bases). From germline, CDR1 is SGHRS and CDR2 YFSETQ. This CDR3 is 14 amino acids long. The V end lost 4 bases, the J end lost 0 bases, and 10 bases lay between the germline ends. The CDR3 reads CASSPRQNQETQYF. CDR3 bases: TGCGCCAGCAGCCCGCGACAGAACCAAGAGACCCAGTACTTC.

The J gene is TRBJ2-7, the V gene TRBV12-3 or TRBV12-4, with 7 bases that match TRBD2. The V and J ends lost 2 bases and 7 bases, in that order; junction bases with no gene match: 14. CDR3 size: 16 residues. The CDR3 nucleotides are TGTGCCAGCAGTTTATCTAGCGGAACGGGAGCGTGGGAGCAGTACTTC. Protein: CASSLSSGTGAWEQYF.

A note on this clonotype: A much larger clone is a single base away; this may be a read error. The gene calls are TRBV10-3 and TRBJ2-1; D could derive from TRBD1 or TRBD2 (5 bases each). Germline assignment: CDR1 ENHRY and CDR2 SYGVKD. The V end lost 4 bases, the J end lost 9 bases, and 19 bases lay between the germline ends. The CDR3 loop spans 15 amino acids. The CDR3 reads CAISAGPPISSEQFF. DNA for the CDR3: TGTGCCATCAGTGCGGGACCCCCAATTTCCAGTGAGCAGTTCTTC.

The rearrangement links TRBV5-1 to TRBJ2-4, with D uncertain. Germline V CDR1 and CDR2: SGHRS, YFSETQ. Deletions cut 0 bases from V and 0 bases from J, with 10 bases between. This CDR3 comprises 16 residues. The CDR3: CASSLASPLAKNIQYF. The CDR3 DNA follows: TGCGCCAGCAGCTTGGCCAGTCCCCTAGCCAAAAACATTCAGTACTTC.